Listed below are T cell receptor beta chains from one sample, sequenced in a study of cytomegalovirus exposure and HLA in healthy donors. Libraries were prepared by immunoSEQ multiplex PCR; TCRdb keeps only in-frame clonotypes and omits some of them. Of around 120,000 clones listed, roughly 82% are singletons. Sequencing was carried out using PBMCs. The source is a boy aged 5-17 years in good health and CMV-seronegative. CDR3s include the opening cysteine and the closing phenylalanine or tryptophan. The D gene is left open where the match is weak. Only part of the rows carry a size: once, few, many, or a class if the clone is expanded.

v_gene	j_gene	d_gene	abundance	CDR3nt	CDR3aa
TRBV7-8	TRBJ2-2	TRBD1	-	TGTGCCAGCAGCATGGGACAGGGTTGGACCGGGGAGCTGTTTTTT	CASSMGQGWTGELFF
TRBV4-3	TRBJ1-5	TRBD1	-	TGCGCCAGCAGCCTTGGACAGGGGGGAAATCAGCCCCAGCATTTT	CASSLGQGGNQPQHF
TRBV4-2	TRBJ2-7	TRBD1	-	TGTGCCAGCAGCCAAGTCGGACAGGGGCGCTCCTACGAGCAGTACTTC	CASSQVGQGRSYEQYF
TRBV30	TRBJ1-5	TRBD1	-	TGTGCCTGGAGCATACAGGGGGGTCAGCCCCAGCATTTT	CAWSIQGGQPQHF
TRBV4-3	TRBJ2-7	TRBD2	-	TGCGCCAGCAGCCAAGAAGGGACTAGCGTGGACTACGAGCAGTACTTC	CASSQEGTSVDYEQYF
TRBV5-4	TRBJ2-7	TRBD1	few	TGTGCCAGCAGCTTCTTGTCAGGGGGCAACGAGCAGTACTTC	CASSFLSGGNEQYF
TRBV15	TRBJ2-2	-	once	TGTGCCACCAGCAAGGGGGAAAGCACCGGGGAGCTGTTTTTT	CATSKGESTGELFF
TRBV5-1	TRBJ2-5	TRBD2	-	TGCGCCAGCAGCTTCCGGGACTACTCCCAAGAGACCCAGTACTTC	CASSFRDYSQETQYF
TRBV30	TRBJ2-7	TRBD2	-	TGTGCCTGGGGCGGGGGACTAGCGGGACTCTACGAGCAGTACTTC	CAWGGGLAGLYEQYF
TRBV19	TRBJ2-7	-	few	TGTGCCAGTAGTATAAGGGGTTCCAACTACGAGCAGTACTTC	CASSIRGSNYEQYF
TRBV6-5	TRBJ1-1	-	-	TGTGCCAGCAGTTACCGGGCGGGAAACACTGAAGCTTTCTTT	CASSYRAGNTEAFF
TRBV9	TRBJ2-7	-	-	TGTGCCAGCAGCGTCCAAGACTACTACGAGCAGTACTTC	CASSVQDYYEQYF
TRBV10-3	TRBJ2-1	TRBD2	-	TGTGCCATCAGTGAGGGGACTAGCGGGAGATACAATGAGCAGTTCTTC	CAISEGTSGRYNEQFF
TRBV10-3	TRBJ1-1	TRBD1	-	TGTGCCATCAGAAACACAGGGGACACTGAAGCTTTCTTT	CAIRNTGDTEAFF
TRBV7-9	TRBJ2-7	-	-	TGTGCCACCCGAAAGACAGGCTCCTACGAGCAGTACTTC	CATRKTGSYEQYF